The 17 T cell receptor beta chains below were found in one sample sequenced in a study of control samples from healthy donors and cancer patients. Sequencing used immunoSEQ multiplex PCR; TCRdb keeps in-frame clones, though not all of them. Of fewer than 500,000 clones in the sample, around 90% are singletons; the top ten hold more than 6%. Sequencing was performed on PBMCs. Source of these receptors: a middle-aged man with head and neck cancer.

The chain couples TRBV7-3 to TRBJ2-6; D gene unclear. With 5 bases removed from V and 2 bases from J, the gap between germline ends came to 7 bases. The CDR3 runs 14 residues. From germline, CDR1 is SGHTA and CDR2 FQGTGA. The CDR3 here is CASSRITGANVLTF. The CDR3 DNA sequence: TGTGCCAGCAGCCGAATCACTGGGGCCAACGTCCTGACTTTC. The full variable domain, its missing parts supplied by reference TRBV7-3 and TRBJ2-6, is GAGVSQTPSNKVTEKGKYVELRCDPISGHTALYWYRQSLGQGPEFLIYFQGTGAADDSGLPNDRFFAVRPEGSVSTLKIQRTERGDSAVYLCASSRITGANVLTFGAGSRLTVL.

This chain uses TRBV9 with TRBJ2-7; D is possibly TRBD1 or TRBD2 (5 bases each). V gave up 4 bases and J gave up 2 bases, with 13 bases separating them. CDR3 size: 14 residues. Germline CDR1 reads SGDLS; CDR2 reads YYNGEE. DNA for the CDR3: TGTGCCAGCAGCCCTGAGGGGTCCCCCTACGAGCAGTACTTC. Translation: CASSPEGSPYEQYF.

The chain carries TRBV15 and TRBJ2-7; TRBD1 matches 9 bases. V lost 4 bases to trimming and J lost 5 bases; unmatched junction nucleotides: 9. The V gene's germline CDR1 is LNHNV and CDR2 YYDKDF (reference sequence). CDR3 length equals 15 residues. The CDR3 reads CATSTGQGKEDEQYF. The CDR3 DNA reads as TGTGCCACCAGCACTGGACAGGGGAAGGAAGACGAGCAGTACTTC.

The chain combines TRBV6-5 with TRBJ1-2, with 7 bases lining up with TRBD1. Germline values: CDR1 MNHEY, CDR2 SVGAGI. The junction had 1 base not matched to a gene; V was cut back by 2 bases and J by 4 bases. This CDR3 is 13 amino acids long. The CDR3 region has the DNA TGTGCCAGCAGTTACGGGGACAGCTATGGCTACACCTTC. Translating gives CASSYGDSYGYTF.

The J gene is TRBJ1-1, the V gene TRBV11-2, with 7 bases lining up with TRBD1. The germline V gene encodes CDR1 SGHAT and CDR2 FQNNGV. CDR3 length: 15 residues. V was pared by 9 bases and J by 0 bases, with 10 bases of the junction left unmatched. As DNA, the CDR3 is TGTGCCAGTGAACTGTTAGGGGGCATGAACACTGAAGCTTTCTTT. It specifies CASELLGGMNTEAFF.

Turning to this clone: Other DNA sequences in the same sample also yield this CDR3. The chain is built from TRBV9 and TRBJ2-3; unclear D gene. The V gene lost 1 base and the J gene lost 2 bases, with 8 bases spanning the gap. Germline V gene sequence: CDR1 SGDLS, CDR2 YYNGEE. The CDR3 totals 14 residues. The chain's CDR3 is CASSVSYPTDTQYF. CDR3 DNA sequence: TGTGCCAGCAGCGTATCATACCCCACAGATACGCAGTATTTT.

The CDR3, as DNA: TGCGCCAGCAGTCGAGGGGTAAACTATGGCTACACCTTC. Its translation: CASSRGVNYGYTF. The chain carries TRBV10-1 and TRBJ1-2; D perhaps matches TRBD1 (5 bases). Trimming took 5 bases from V and 2 from J, leaving 9 bases between them. CDR1 WNHNN and CDR2 SYGVQD come from the germline V gene (reference sequence). CDR3 length: 13 residues.

The gene calls are TRBV21-1 and TRBJ2-7; no DNA check was done on the table's D call, TRBD2. TRBV21-1 has pseudogene status. The CDR3 has 16 residues. The CDR3 region is CASSKEASGDSYEQYF. The CDR3 coding sequence is TGTGCCAGCAGCAAAGAAGCTAGCGGGGACTCCTACGAGCAGTACTTC.

This chain connects TRBV19 to TRBJ1-2, with 10 positions matching TRBD1. Germline assignment: CDR1 LNHDA and CDR2 SQIVND (reference sequence). V shed 6 bases and J 0 bases; nucleotides not matched to a gene: 19. This CDR3 is built from 20 residues. The CDR3 spells CASSSPGQGVVWATNYGYTF. The CDR3 coding sequence is TGTGCCAGTAGCTCACCAGGACAGGGGGTAGTGTGGGCCACTAACTATGGCTACACCTTC.

The chain carries TRBV28 and TRBJ1-2, with D unresolved. Trimming left V 3 bases short and J 6 bases short, with 5 bases between. CDR1 and CDR2 from the germline V gene are MDHEN and SYDVKM. CDR3 size: 11 residues. CDR3 sequence (DNA): TGTGCCAGCAGTTTTTCGAATGGCTACACCTTC. This gives the protein CASSFSNGYTF.

J is TRBJ2-5 and V is TRBV27; D might be TRBD2 (5 bases). CDR3 size: 13 residues. The germline V gene encodes CDR1 MNHEY and CDR2 SMNVEV (reference sequence). Deletions cut 5 bases from V and 1 base from J, with 8 bases between. In DNA, the CDR3 is TGTGCCAGCAGTCGGGGATCCCAAGAGACCCAGTACTTC. It is translated as CASSRGSQETQYF.

The chain couples TRBV7-3 to TRBJ2-3, with 7 positions matching TRBD1. V was pared by 1 base and J by 4 bases, with 8 bases of the junction left unmatched. Per germline, CDR1 SGHTA and CDR2 FQGTGA. The CDR3 runs 16 residues. CDR3 bases: TGTGCCAGCAGCTTAAATAGGGGGCGGTTGGCAGATACGCAGTATTTT. It codes for CASSLNRGRLADTQYF.

This clone has only a few counts. The V and J genes are TRBV28 and TRBJ1-1; D remains unclear. Per the germline V gene, CDR1 is MDHEN and CDR2 is SYDVKM. V lost 5 bases to trimming and J lost 6 bases, with 19 bases between them. This CDR3 comprises 15 residues. CDR3: CASSPLVLHRAEAFF. DNA of the CDR3: TGTGCCAGCAGTCCCCTCGTCTTACATAGGGCTGAAGCTTTCTTT.

This chain uses TRBV10-1 with TRBJ2-1, with 11 nucleotides matching TRBD2. Per germline, CDR1 WNHNN and CDR2 SYGVQD (reference sequence). CDR3 length: 13 amino acids. The V gene end was trimmed by 7 bases and the J gene end by 9 bases; junction bases not matched to a gene: 5. The CDR3 loop is CASTASGRFEQFF. The CDR3 DNA sequence: TGCGCCAGCACGGCTAGCGGGAGGTTTGAGCAGTTCTTC.

The chain couples TRBV9 to TRBJ1-3; D perhaps matches TRBD1 (6 bases). The V gene lost 4 bases and the J gene lost 0 bases, with 20 bases spanning the gap. Germline V gene sequence: CDR1 SGDLS, CDR2 YYNGEE. The CDR3 consists of 18 residues. CDR3 in amino acids: CASSPSRGGTYSGNTIYF. The CDR3, as DNA: TGTGCCAGCAGCCCCTCAAGGGGTGGGACATACTCTGGAAACACCATATATTTT.

As regards this clone: A read error may account for a junction end that differs from germline. The J gene is TRBJ2-7, the V gene TRBV28; 7 bases agree with TRBD2. Per germline, CDR1 MDHEN and CDR2 SYDVKM. This CDR3 contains 14 residues. The CDR3 sequence is CPSSSGTTSYEQYF. As DNA, the CDR3 is TGTCCCAGCAGTTCCGGGACTACCTCCTACGAGCAGTACTTC.

This clone was seen just once. The chain employs TRBV25-1 and TRBJ2-1; 9 positions agree with TRBD2. The trim removed 7 bases at V and 4 bases at J, leaving 14 bases unmatched. The CDR3 covers 17 residues. Looked up from germline, CDR1 is MGHDK and CDR2 is SYGVNS. The CDR3 protein is CASTVAFGGGGYNEQFF. CDR3 sequence (DNA): TGTGCCAGCACCGTCGCCTTCGGCGGGGGGGGTTACAATGAGCAGTTCTTC.